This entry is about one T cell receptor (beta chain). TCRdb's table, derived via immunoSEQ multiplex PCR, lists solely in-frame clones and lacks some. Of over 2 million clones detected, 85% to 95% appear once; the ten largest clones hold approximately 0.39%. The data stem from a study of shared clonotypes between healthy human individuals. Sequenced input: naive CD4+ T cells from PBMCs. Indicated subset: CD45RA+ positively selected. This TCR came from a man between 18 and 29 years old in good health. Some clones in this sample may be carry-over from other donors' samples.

The CDR3 sequence is CASSLLPAGPFGYTF. In nucleotides, the CDR3 is TGTGCCAGCAGTTTACTCCCGGCAGGGCCTTTCGGCTACACCTTC. V is TRBV28 and J is TRBJ1-2, with D maybe TRBD1 (5 bases). Germline V CDR1 and CDR2: MDHEN, SYDVKM. This CDR3 is built from 15 residues. V dropped 2 bases and J dropped 8 bases, with 18 bases sitting between them.